The 31 T cell receptor beta chains below all came from one sample that was sequenced in a study of Ad26.COV2.S vaccination and SARS-CoV-2 variants. Treatment described: around 19 received Ad26.COV2.S at low or high dose, single or two shots; 5 received placebo; per-sample allocation not given. The study sampled participants on day 63 after the first vaccine or placebo injection. TCRdb's table, derived via immunoSEQ multiplex PCR, lists solely in-frame clones and lacks some. The data contain roughly 400,000 clones, over 75% of them singletons. The sample in question was peripheral blood, obtained in a trial of Ad26.COV2.S vaccine versus placebo. These receptors came from a person between 18 and 65 years old who received the Ad26.COV2.S COVID-19 vaccine or a placebo.

The chain combines TRBV6-5 with TRBJ1-1, with D unclear. V was cut by 0 bases and J by 3 bases, with 14 bases left in between. Germline values: CDR1 MNHEY, CDR2 SVGAGI. The CDR3 extends over 16 amino acids. The CDR3, as DNA: TGTGCCAGCAGTTACTCGAGGCTCACCAAGGACACTGAAGCTTTCTTT. As protein: CASSYSRLTKDTEAFF.

The chain uses TRBV12-5 and TRBJ2-6; D may correspond to TRBD1 or TRBD2 (5 bases each). Trimming removed 0 bases from V and 4 bases from J, with 13 bases in between. From germline, CDR1 is LGHNT and CDR2 FRNRAP. The CDR3 loop spans 17 amino acids. CDR3: CASGLVTSGTGANVLTF. In DNA, the CDR3 is TGTGCTAGTGGTTTGGTAACGTCAGGGACCGGGGCCAACGTCCTGACTTTC.

CDR3 nucleotides: TGCGCCAGCAGCTCAGCAGGGTTGACCGGGGAGCTGTTTTTT. It codes for CASSSAGLTGELFF. The chain links TRBV5-1 to TRBJ2-2; a possible D gene is TRBD1 (5 bases). The germline V and J ends were trimmed by 3 bases and 5 bases, with 11 bases remaining between them. The germline V gene has CDR1 SGHRS and CDR2 YFSETQ. This CDR3 is 14 amino acids long.

The gene calls are TRBV29-1 and TRBJ2-7; D is uncertain. Deletions cut 0 bases from V and 2 bases from J, with 5 bases between. Per the germline V gene, CDR1 is SQVTM and CDR2 is ANQGSEA. The CDR3 has 12 residues. CDR3 region: CSVEDRPYEQYF. Written as DNA, the CDR3 is TGCAGCGTTGAAGATAGGCCCTACGAGCAGTACTTC.

V usage is TRBV19 and J usage is TRBJ2-1, with 11 bases lining up with TRBD2. V shed 7 bases and J 4 bases; nucleotides not matched to a gene: 6. CDR1 is LNHDA, CDR2 SQIVND, per germline (reference sequence). The CDR3 length is 15 residues. This chain's CDR3 is CASTMGLAVYNEQFF. The CDR3 region has the DNA TGTGCCAGTACTATGGGACTAGCGGTTTACAATGAGCAGTTCTTC. Looking up the rest from reference TRBV19 and TRBJ2-1 gives the full variable domain: DGGITQSPKYLFRKEGQNVTLSCEQNLNHDAMYWYRQDPGQGLRLIYYSQIVNDFQKGDIAEGYSVSREKKESFPLTVTSAQKNPTAFYLCASTMGLAVYNEQFFGPGTRLTVL.

The chain joins TRBV28 to TRBJ1-5; TRBD1 aligns across 8 bases. This CDR3 spans 17 amino acids. J gave up 4 bases and V 2 bases, and 10 bases lay outside the gene matches. Germline V lookup: CDR1 MDHEN, CDR2 SYDVKM. The CDR3 loop is CASSLRGQVATNQPQHF. The CDR3 bases are TGTGCCAGCAGTTTAAGGGGACAGGTGGCAACGAATCAGCCCCAGCATTTT.

This chain uses TRBV12-3 or TRBV12-4 with TRBJ1-1, with D perhaps TRBD1 (5 bases). Between the trimmed V and J ends, which lost 3 bases and 8 bases, there was a span of 10 bases. This CDR3 spans 12 amino acids. CDR3 in DNA: TGTGCCAGCAGTTTGGGGCAGCAAGAAGCTTTCTTT. Translation gives CASSLGQQEAFF.

The chain uses TRBV30 and TRBJ1-2; a possible D gene is TRBD1 (6 bases). The CDR3 spans 15 residues. V lost 5 bases, J lost 0 bases, and 16 bases lay in between. Germline assignment: CDR1 GTSNPN and CDR2 SVGIG (reference sequence). CDR3 loop: CAWYREPSANYGYTF. The CDR3 bases are TGTGCCTGGTACAGGGAGCCCTCAGCTAACTATGGCTACACCTTC.

The CDR3 protein is CASSPAGIYEQYF. The CDR3 DNA reads TGTGCCAGCAGCCCAGCGGGAATCTACGAGCAGTACTTC. This rearrangement joins TRBV5-8 to TRBJ2-7; the match to TRBD2 covers 7 bases. The trim removed 4 bases at V and 3 bases at J, leaving 4 bases unmatched. This CDR3 comprises 13 residues. Germline V gives CDR1 SGHTS, CDR2 YDEGEE.

Concerning this clone itself: Distinct nucleotide sequences in the sample also encode this CDR3. The chain couples TRBV6-1 to TRBJ1-5; D remains ambiguous. This CDR3 has 13 amino acids. V lost 1 base, J lost 4 bases, and 5 bases lay in between. Germline-derived CDR1 and CDR2 are MNHNS and SASEGT. In nucleotides, the CDR3 is TGTGCCAGCAGTGAAGGCAGAAATCAGCCCCAGCATTTT. It is translated as CASSEGRNQPQHF.

V is TRBV6-6 and J is TRBJ1-1, with 9 bases identical to TRBD1. Trimming removed 6 bases from V and 5 bases from J; junction bases left unmatched: 7. Germline V gives CDR1 MNHNY, CDR2 SVGAGI (reference sequence). The CDR3 is made up of 14 amino acids. CDR3 loop: CASSRTGVETEAFF. The CDR3 DNA reads as TGTGCCAGCAGCCGGACAGGGGTTGAAACTGAAGCTTTCTTT.

The gene calls are TRBV29-1 and TRBJ2-2; TRBD2 matches 14 bases. The CDR3 covers 17 residues. CDR1 SQVTM and CDR2 ANQGSEA come from the germline V gene. Unmatched junction bases numbered 6, after V lost 5 bases and J lost 1 base. The CDR3 nucleotides are TGCAGCGTTCGGGGACTAGCGGGAGAAGGGAACACCGGGGAGCTGTTTTTT. Its protein is CSVRGLAGEGNTGELFF.

The chain carries TRBV18 and TRBJ2-3; 8 nucleotides line up with TRBD2. CDR3 length: 20 amino acids. V trimming: 2 bases; J trimming: 0 bases; junction bases outside the gene matches: 16. The germline V gene encodes CDR1 KGHSH and CDR2 LQKENI. The CDR3 sequence is CASSPKMQTSGYASTDTQYF. The CDR3 DNA follows: TGTGCCAGCTCACCAAAGATGCAAACTAGCGGTTACGCTAGCACAGATACGCAGTATTTT.

The table lists this clone with a count of one. The gene calls are TRBV5-1 and TRBJ1-1; 8 bases match TRBD1. This CDR3 contains 15 residues. The junction had 5 bases not matched to a gene; V was cut back by 3 bases and J by 1 base. Germline V CDR1 and CDR2: SGHRS, YFSETQ. CDR3 in amino acids: CASSWVGQENTEAFF. Written as DNA, the CDR3 is TGCGCCAGCAGCTGGGTGGGACAGGAGAACACTGAAGCTTTCTTT.

The chain employs TRBV5-4 and TRBJ2-2, with TRBD2 as a possible D gene (6 bases). Germline V gene sequence: CDR1 SGHNT, CDR2 YYREEE (reference sequence). The CDR3 has 14 residues. V lost 2 bases to trimming and J lost 5 bases, with 10 bases between them. The CDR3 protein is CASSFYRGTGELFF. CDR3 sequence (DNA): TGTGCCAGCAGCTTTTATCGGGGGACCGGGGAGCTGTTTTTT.

The chain recombines TRBV24-1 with TRBJ2-3; a possible D gene is TRBD1 (6 bases). The germline V gene encodes CDR1 KGHDR and CDR2 SFDVKD. The CDR3 consists of 15 residues. V lost 6 bases to trimming and J lost 5 bases, with 17 bases between them. CDR3 nucleotides: TGTGCCACCAGTCAACAGGGCACGAGTGTAGATACGCAGTATTTT. Translation: CATSQQGTSVDTQYF.

V gene TRBV28 combines with J gene TRBJ2-5; possibly TRBD1 or TRBD2 for D (7 bases each). The V end lost 5 bases, the J end lost 3 bases, and 16 bases lay between the germline ends. The CDR3 extends over 15 amino acids. Germline lookup yields CDR1 MDHEN and CDR2 SYDVKM. CDR3 DNA sequence: TGTGCCAGCAGTCCCCAGGGGGGGGCAAAAGAGACCCAGTACTTC. As protein: CASSPQGGAKETQYF. Combining the CDR3 with reference TRBV28 and TRBJ2-5 gives the whole variable domain DVKVTQSSRYLVKRTGEKVFLECVQDMDHENMFWYRQDPGLGLRLIYFSYDVKMKEKGDIPEGYSVSREKKERFSLILESASTNQTSMYLCASSPQGGAKETQYFGPGTRLLVL.

The gene calls are TRBV5-4 and TRBJ1-2; tentatively, D is TRBD1 (6 bases). This CDR3 contains 19 residues. Trimming shortened V by 4 bases and J by 1 base, and 26 bases separated the two germline ends. The germline V gene encodes CDR1 SGHNT and CDR2 YYREEE (reference sequence). The CDR3 region is CASSPGRGGASTVNYGYTF. The CDR3 bases are TGTGCCAGCAGCCCGGGGCGCGGGGGCGCATCTACGGTTAACTATGGCTACACCTTC.

This rearrangement joins TRBV20-1 to TRBJ1-2; no clear D. The CDR3 consists of 13 residues. Germline values: CDR1 DFQATT, CDR2 SNEGSKA (reference sequence). V lost 3 bases and J lost 0, with 8 bases in between. The DNA of the CDR3 is TGCAGTGCTAGTCTGCCCGCTAACTATGGCTACACCTTC. Its translation: CSASLPANYGYTF.

CDR3 sequence reads: CASSQVGPKGYEQYF. CDR3 sequence (DNA): TGTGCCAGCAGCCAAGTCGGGCCGAAAGGCTACGAGCAGTACTTC. This chain uses TRBV4-2 with TRBJ2-7; D is unresolved. V dropped 1 base and J dropped 3 bases, with 13 bases sitting between them. The CDR3 spans 15 residues. Germline V gene data show CDR1 as LGHNA and CDR2 as YNFKEQ.

The V gene is TRBV27, the J gene TRBJ2-3; 9 bases match TRBD2. From germline, CDR1 is MNHEY and CDR2 SMNVEV (reference sequence). V lost 6 bases, J lost 6 bases, and 13 bases stayed unmatched. The CDR3 has 16 amino acids. DNA of the CDR3: TGTGCCAGCAGCAACCGACTAGCGGTCCGTAGCGATACGCAGTATTTT. Residues: CASSNRLAVRSDTQYF.

The chain uses TRBV11-2 and TRBJ2-4, with D possibly TRBD2 on 7 matching bases. Germline-derived CDR1 and CDR2 are SGHAT and FQNNGV. V was pared by 1 base and J by 0 bases, with 19 bases between. The CDR3 spans 19 residues. CDR3 DNA sequence: TGTGCCAGCAGCTTAGGAGTAGGGGGGGACACACTAGCCAAAAACATTCAGTACTTC. Translating it yields CASSLGVGGDTLAKNIQYF.

The J gene is TRBJ2-1, the V gene TRBV13, with 8 nucleotides matching TRBD2. Germline-derived CDR1 and CDR2 are PRHDT and FYEKMQ (reference sequence). The V gene end was trimmed by 7 bases and the J gene end by 6 bases; junction bases not matched to a gene: 11. The CDR3 is made up of 15 amino acids. DNA of the CDR3: TGTGCCAGCACCCATCGTACTAGCGGAATCAATGAGCAGTTCTTC. Protein product: CASTHRTSGINEQFF.

This clone was observed a single time. This sequence joins TRBV5-1 and TRBJ2-1; 7 positions match TRBD1. CDR3 length equals 15 residues. CDR1 is SGHRS and CDR2 is YFSETQ in the germline V gene. V dropped 2 bases and J dropped 3; count of bases not matched to a gene: 5. The CDR3 is CASSFLDRNYNEQFF. CDR3 nucleotide sequence: TGCGCCAGCAGCTTCCTGGACAGGAACTACAATGAGCAGTTCTTC.

The chain has TRBV28 and TRBJ1-1, with D maybe TRBD1 (6 bases). Germline V CDR1 and CDR2: MDHEN, SYDVKM. Trimming left V 3 bases short and J 5 bases short, with 13 bases between. The CDR3 runs to 14 residues. The CDR3 bases are TGTGCCAGCAGTTTCTTAGGGGGTCGGACTGAAGCTTTCTTT. Its protein is CASSFLGGRTEAFF.

This rearrangement joins TRBV6-5 to TRBJ1-6; D is undetermined. Trimming shortened V by 2 bases and J by 7 bases, and 9 bases separated the two germline ends. There are 14 residues in the CDR3. Germline V gene lookup returns CDR1 MNHEY and CDR2 SVGAGI. CDR3 nucleotide sequence: TGTGCCAGCAGTTACATAAAGGCCAATTCACCCCTCCACTTT. Amino acids: CASSYIKANSPLHF.

V usage is TRBV5-6 and J usage is TRBJ2-6; D gene ambiguous. Germline V gene lookup returns CDR1 SGHDT and CDR2 YYEEEE. V was trimmed by 3 bases and J by 2 bases, leaving 12 bases between them. The CDR3 consists of 16 residues. The CDR3 coding sequence is TGTGCCAGCAGCTCGGTAGGCCGGACTGGGGCCAACGTCCTGACTTTC. Protein: CASSSVGRTGANVLTF.

This clone appeared a few times. The chain couples TRBV12-3 or TRBV12-4 to TRBJ1-3; D not certain. There are 12 residues in the CDR3. The V and J ends lost 5 bases and 6 bases respectively, with 8 bases between them. The CDR3 here is CASSLTLNTIYF. CDR3 bases: TGTGCCAGCAGTCTCACCTTAAACACCATATATTTT.

This clone has at least ten counts. The chain couples TRBV15 to TRBJ2-1; D gene unclear. CDR3 length: 13 amino acids. V was clipped by 3 bases and J by 8 bases, with 11 bases between them. Germline V gives CDR1 LNHNV, CDR2 YYDKDF (reference sequence). CDR3 DNA: TGTGCCACCAGCAGCCTCCTTGGGGATGAGCAGTTCTTC. Protein product: CATSSLLGDEQFF.

This chain joins TRBV6-5 and TRBJ2-7; D may correspond to TRBD1 or TRBD2 (6 bases each). V dropped 7 bases and J dropped 4 bases, with 11 bases sitting between them. Germline V gene lookup returns CDR1 MNHEY and CDR2 SVGAGI. This CDR3 comprises 12 residues. CDR3 amino acids: CASTQGGYEQYF. The CDR3 DNA reads TGTGCCAGCACCCAAGGGGGGTACGAGCAGTACTTC.

The J gene is TRBJ2-1, the V gene TRBV11-2; 11 nucleotides line up with TRBD1. Losses at the gene ends were 5 bases for V and 7 bases for J; bases not matched to a gene: 4. The length of the CDR3 is 14 residues. CDR1 is SGHAT, CDR2 FQNNGV, per germline. The DNA of the CDR3 is TGTGCCAGCAGCCAGGGACAGGGGGGGAATGAGCAGTTCTTC. As protein: CASSQGQGGNEQFF.